Listed below are T cell receptor beta chains from one sample, sequenced in a study of blood T cell repertoires in COVID-19. The table came from immunoSEQ multiplex PCR; TCRdb's copy has only in-frame clones and leaves some out. This sample has 380,000 or so clones; more than 75% occur once, and the top ten carry more than 0.85%. Sequences were obtained from PBMCs or T cells enriched from blood (not recorded which). The receptors were sampled from a woman between 25 and 40 years old with acute COVID-19. CDR3s leave out the opening cysteine and the closing phenylalanine or tryptophan. A D gene is named only where the DNA matches it firmly.

.	TRBV21-1	ASSKEGGAHTDTQY
.	TRBV10-1	ASSEIRTAGIQY
TRBD2	TRBV27	ASSFGGIPYEQY
TRBD2	TRBV4-3	ASSHTLPSGGVDDTQY
.	TRBV5-6	ASSLVEDNQPQH
.	TRBV11-3	ASSLSPGDVGETQY
TRBD1	TRBV11-1	ASSPGQGWDTQY
TRBD1	TRBV7-2	ASSSPTGPLSPLH
TRBD2	TRBV18	ASSGTSGGLNNEQF
.	TRBV5-4	ASSAKQGIIPNEQF
TRBD1	TRBV24-1	ATSDPTGGGEKLF
TRBD1	TRBV27	ASSPTRDRGVFLH
.	TRBV5-1	ASSLGPQANTIY
.	TRBV7-6	ASSLRPVSTGELF
TRBD1	TRBV9	ASSLDRGNEKLF
.	TRBV30	AWSDGSGETQY
.	TRBV6-5	ASSPTSPYEQY
TRBD1	TRBV5-8	ASSLDRGPQETQY
TRBD1	TRBV28	ASSQPGQNVYEQY
.	TRBV12-3/TRBV12-4	ASSPSGIEQY
.	TRBV11-2	ASSFGKGGGGTDTQY
TRBD1	TRBV5-5	ASSLVSWVGQGMETQY
.	TRBV5-1	ASSLEAYSAGELF
TRBD1	TRBV10-2	ASRGQGEFDGYT
.	TRBV2	ASSLTGDTEAF
TRBD2	TRBV6-1	ASSGRLAGMVETQY
.	TRBV4-2	ASSWSGNTEAF
TRBD2	TRBV6-5	ASSYGRGGGYEQF
TRBD1	TRBV5-6	ASSHSGQPNSPLH
TRBD2	TRBV5-1	ASSGLAGGNEQF
.	TRBV21-1	ASSKGPSGGASYEQY
.	TRBV27	ASSFIGIMNTEAF
TRBD1	TRBV29-1	SVAGTVVYEQY